This TCR beta chain was recorded in a study of blood T cell repertoires in COVID-19. The table came from immunoSEQ multiplex PCR; TCRdb's copy has only in-frame clones and leaves some out. Of some 220,000 clones listed, 88% were seen once; the top ten hold about 2.6%. Individuals aged about 18 to 90 years were recruited from roughly 23 US areas. To note about this clone: At the DNA level, this CDR3 is encoded by other sequences in the same sample as well.

The CDR3 has 14 amino acids. Germline values: CDR1 MNHEY, CDR2 SMNVEV (reference sequence). Deletions cut 0 bases from V and 2 bases from J, with 8 bases between. This TCR was recovered from a woman aged 25 to 39 who had recovered from COVID-19. The sample was PBMCs or T cells enriched from blood (not recorded which). The chain joins TRBV27 to TRBJ2-7; D remains ambiguous. This chain's CDR3 is CASSLSPNTYEQYF. DNA for the CDR3: TGTGCCAGCAGTTTATCCCCTAATACCTACGAGCAGTACTTC.